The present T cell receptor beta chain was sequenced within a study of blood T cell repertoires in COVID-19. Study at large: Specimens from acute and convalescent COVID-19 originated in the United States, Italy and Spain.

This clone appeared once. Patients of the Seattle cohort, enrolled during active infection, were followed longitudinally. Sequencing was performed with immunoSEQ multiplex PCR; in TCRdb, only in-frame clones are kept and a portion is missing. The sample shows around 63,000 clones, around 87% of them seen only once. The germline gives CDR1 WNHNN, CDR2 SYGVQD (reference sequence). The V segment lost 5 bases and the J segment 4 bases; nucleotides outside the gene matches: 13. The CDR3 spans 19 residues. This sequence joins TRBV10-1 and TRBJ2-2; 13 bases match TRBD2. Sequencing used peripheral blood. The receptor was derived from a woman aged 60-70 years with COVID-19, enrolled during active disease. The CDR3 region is CASSSEHRGLAGVTGELFF. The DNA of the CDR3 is TGCGCCAGCAGTTCCGAACACCGAGGACTAGCGGGAGTCACCGGGGAGCTGTTTTTT.